This record covers a single TCR beta chain. This entry belongs to a study of blood T cell repertoires in COVID-19. Germline V gene data show CDR1 as MNHNY and CDR2 as SVGAGI (reference sequence). Trimming removed 8 bases from V and 9 bases from J, with 19 bases in between. The CDR3 runs 13 residues. Sequenced by immunoSEQ multiplex PCR; TCRdb stores in-frame clones only, minus some. The table has about 100,000 clones, 87% seen once. Sequenced material: peripheral blood. The V call is TRBV6-6, the J call TRBJ2-5, with a tentative D call TRBD2 (6 bases). This sequence was found in a human donor in a cohort sampled during active COVID-19. The CDR3 is CASVWEAGQAQYF. CDR3 nucleotides: TGTGCCAGCGTATGGGAGGCAGGGCAGGCCCAGTACTTC.